This T cell receptor (beta chain) was identified during a study of blood T cell repertoires in COVID-19 (dated by TCRdb to the early 2020s). General notes on the study: Collaborator samples came from the United States, Italy and Spain and covered acute and convalescent phases of COVID-19. The material from the prospective study consisted of cDNA or gDNA derived from T cells, B-cell-depleted T cells, or PBMCs. The repertoires were released in a freely available public database meant as a resource for research on the immune response to SARS-CoV-2. Samples came from the ongoing ImmuneRACE study (first 160 participants) plus 1,254 subjects from 6 global collaborators. Deeply sampled blood TCRbeta repertoires from subjects exposed to, actively infected with, or recovered from COVID-19 were included in the dataset. Sample metadata almost always included a de-identified subject ID, COVID-19 status, age in years and sex. Where available, HLA class I and class II types were obtained from metadata supplied by the sample provider rather than from assay-based typing.

A note on this clone: What antigen it recognizes has not been identified. It has no much larger one-base neighbor in the sample; base qualities were not kept.

TCRbeta CDR3 regions were amplified from genomic DNA by means of the immunoSEQ Assay, a bias-controlled multiplex PCR. The source study handled its data this way. Within the assay, amplification of reference gene primers was used to estimate how many nucleated cells each sample contained. To quantify the absolute abundance of each unique TCRbeta CDR3 rearrangement, sequence reads were collapsed and filtered. For each sample, productive Simpson clonality was calculated as the square root of Simpson's diversity index over productive rearrangements. The clones in this table, taken by TCRdb from immuneACCESS, are in-frame only. Not every clone is retained; where verified, under half of the shortfall comes from an unresolved V gene, and the cause of the rest is unknown. V, J and clone size are those of that table, while D and trimming were read from the DNA. The table for this sample lists over 250,000 clones; more than 70% of them were counted only once. The top ten clones comprise around 2.5% of the sample.

As encoded in the germline V gene (reference sequence), CDR1 is LNHDA while CDR2 is SQIVND. V loses 7 bases at its end and J loses 0 bases; junction bases beyond the gene matches: 9. The CDR3 numbers 17 residues from cysteine through phenylalanine. CDR3 DNA only is kept here, 51 bases in frame from base 1. Each collaborating institution followed its own protocols to collect whole blood in K2EDTA tubes. For TCRbeta analysis, collaborator samples were shipped as frozen whole blood, as isolated PBMCs, or as DNA extracted from either sample type. On the study overall, not on this receptor specifically: How much clinical and demographic metadata was included differed by source and by participant, and the metadata was provided uncurated.

The sequence was obtained from a woman in her forties or fifties with acute or convalescent COVID-19. Recombination connected TRBV19 to TRBJ1-5; a stretch of 10 junction bases matches TRBD1. The specimen sequenced was peripheral blood. The CDR3 loop reads CASKRGTGAYSNQPQHF. In nucleotide form, the sequence is TGTGCCAGTAAACGGGGGACAGGGGCGTATAGCAATCAGCCCCAGCATTTT.